The 17 T cell receptor beta chains presented below share a single source sample, sequenced in a study of T-cell reconstitution after alpha-beta-depleted transplantation in children. As it was prepared, the TCRbeta library received unique molecular identifiers. Each CDR3 protein is one row after TCRdb ran MiXCR on the PCR reads. The sample includes some 450,000 distinct CDR3 sequences, around two fifths of them seen just once. Material: PBMCs, obtained before TCRalphabeta/CD19-depleted stem cell transplant. The source of these receptors is a girl aged 2 to 10 with aplastic anemia, due to receive a stem cell transplant.

V gene TRBV24-1 combines with J gene TRBJ1-3; unclear D gene. CDR3 length: 17 residues. Looked up from germline, CDR1 is KGHDR and CDR2 is SFDVKD. V dropped 1 base and J dropped 2 bases, with 14 bases sitting between them. The CDR3 spells CATSDLGGRKTGNTIYF. The DNA for the CDR3 is TGTGCCACCAGTGATTTAGGCGGCCGAAAAACTGGAAACACCATATATTTT.

This sequence joins TRBV10-3 and TRBJ2-1; no definite D call. The CDR3 has 14 amino acids. Trimming pared 3 bases from V and 0 bases from J, leaving 6 bases between. The germline V gene has CDR1 ENHRY and CDR2 SYGVKD. The DNA for the CDR3 is TGTGCCATCAGTGATCTGGGCTCCTACAATGAGCAGTTCTTC. Protein: CAISDLGSYNEQFF.

V and J are TRBV12-3 or TRBV12-4 and TRBJ2-7; unclear D gene. The CDR3 consists of 13 residues. The ends were cut back, 2 bases at V and 2 bases at J, with 7 bases in the middle. The CDR3 is CASSLKSAYEQYF. CDR3 in DNA: TGTGCCAGCAGTTTAAAGTCGGCCTACGAGCAGTACTTC.

The J gene is TRBJ2-7, the V gene TRBV11-1; D might be TRBD2 (5 bases). V lost 5 bases and J lost 0, with 17 bases in between. The germline CDR1 and CDR2 sequences are SGHAT and FQDESV (reference sequence). The CDR3 runs to 16 residues. CDR3 sequence reads: CASSLRSAVSSYEQYF. DNA for the CDR3: TGTGCCAGCAGCCTGCGATCAGCGGTGAGCTCCTACGAGCAGTACTTC.

This clonotype appeared a few times. J is TRBJ2-7 and V is TRBV27, with 7 bases lining up with TRBD2. Germline V CDR1 and CDR2: MNHEY, SMNVEV (reference sequence). V lost 3 bases, J lost 2 bases, and 4 bases stayed unmatched. This CDR3 is 14 amino acids long. CDR3 DNA: TGTGCCAGCAGTTTCGGGGGGAAACCCTACGAGCAGTACTTC. This sequence encodes CASSFGGKPYEQYF.

This sequence joins TRBV20-1 and TRBJ2-5; a weak D match, TRBD1 (6 bases). Germline V gives CDR1 DFQATT, CDR2 SNEGSKA (reference sequence). The CDR3 is made up of 12 amino acids. Trimming took off 8 bases at V and 3 bases at J, with 13 bases between the two ends. Written as DNA, the CDR3 is TGCAGTCGTGGGGGCAGGGAAGAGACCCAGTACTTC. This gives the protein CSRGGREETQYF.

The V gene is TRBV10-3, the J gene TRBJ2-2; D call uncertain. CDR3 length equals 16 residues. Trimming removed 6 bases from V and 0 bases from J, with 14 bases in between. CDR1 is ENHRY, CDR2 SYGVKD, per germline. In DNA form, the CDR3 reads TGTGCCATCAGACCCGGAGCAGGATCGAACACCGGGGAGCTGTTTTTT. Residues: CAIRPGAGSNTGELFF.

The V call is TRBV4-1, the J call TRBJ2-5, with 8 positions matching TRBD2. Trimming at V came to 2 bases and at J to 2 bases, leaving 13 bases not matched to a gene. CDR1 is MGHRA, CDR2 YSYEKL, per germline. This CDR3 has 18 amino acids. In nucleotides, the CDR3 is TGCGCCAGCAGCCAATTCGCCCGGCCGGGGGGGATACAAGAGACCCAGTACTTC. It is translated as CASSQFARPGGIQETQYF.

This clonotype was detected many times. The chain uses TRBV28 and TRBJ2-7, with 7 bases identical to TRBD2. The germline gives CDR1 MDHEN, CDR2 SYDVKM. The length of the CDR3 is 14 residues. The ends lost 4 bases at V and 6 bases at J; junction bases unmatched: 9. In DNA, the CDR3 is TGTGCCAGCAGTTCCCGGGGGGAGGGGTCCGAGCAGTACTTC. It yields the protein CASSSRGEGSEQYF.

This clonotype was seen at least ten times. The rearrangement joins TRBV15 to TRBJ1-4; tentative D call: TRBD1 (5 bases). CDR1 and CDR2 (germline): LNHNV, YYDKDF (reference sequence). CDR3 length equals 15 residues. Trimming cost V 0 bases and J 7 bases, with 12 bases left between them. The CDR3 DNA reads TGTGCCACCAGCAGAGACAGGGCAGGGAGTGAAAAACTGTTTTTT. Amino acids: CATSRDRAGSEKLFF.

In this sample, this clonotype turned up many times. V is TRBV4-2 and J is TRBJ2-2; no reliable D call. Germline V lookup: CDR1 LGHNA, CDR2 YNFKEQ. V shed 2 bases and J shed 2 bases, with 3 bases lying between them. The CDR3 totals 13 residues. In DNA form, the CDR3 reads TGTGCCAGCAGCCAACCTAACACCGGGGAGCTGTTTTTT. This translates into CASSQPNTGELFF.

This rearrangement joins TRBV7-6 to TRBJ2-3; D is undetermined. The germline V gene has CDR1 SGHVS and CDR2 FNYEAQ. The ends were cut back, 2 bases at V and 4 bases at J, with 10 bases in the middle. The CDR3 has 14 residues. CDR3 nucleotides: TGTGCCAGCAGCTTAAGACCGGACCCAGATACGCAGTATTTT. Amino acid sequence: CASSLRPDPDTQYF.

This clonotype was recorded at least ten times. The chain has TRBV5-6 and TRBJ1-1; no firm D call. CDR3 length: 13 amino acids. Trimming left V 0 bases short and J 0 bases short, with 3 bases between. Per the germline V gene, CDR1 is SGHDT and CDR2 is YYEEEE. The DNA for the CDR3 is TGTGCCAGCAGCTTGGTCTTGAACACTGAAGCTTTCTTT. It is translated as CASSLVLNTEAFF. Drawing the rest from reference TRBV5-6 and TRBJ1-1, the complete variable domain is DAGVTQSPTHLIKTRGQQVTLRCSPKSGHDTVSWYQQALGQGPQFIFQYYEEEERQRGNFPDRFSGHQFPNYSSELNVNALLLGDSALYLCASSLVLNTEAFFGQGTRLTVV.

J is TRBJ2-5 and V is TRBV29-1; 9 nucleotides agree with TRBD2. Trimming cost V 3 bases and J 5 bases; bases outside gene matches: 1. Germline loops: CDR1 SQVTM, CDR2 ANQGSEA. The length of the CDR3 is 12 residues. The CDR3 DNA reads as TGCAGCGTTGAGCGGGAGGGGGAGACCCAGTACTTC. It is translated as CSVEREGETQYF.

The chain recombines TRBV5-1 with TRBJ1-1; 7 nucleotides match TRBD1. The germline gives CDR1 SGHRS, CDR2 YFSETQ. The CDR3 runs to 16 residues. Trimming removed 3 bases from V and 1 base from J; junction bases left unmatched: 9. CDR3 protein: CASSSRDSGGNTEAFF. The CDR3 DNA follows: TGCGCCAGCAGCTCCCGGGACTCAGGGGGGAACACTGAAGCTTTCTTT.

The V gene is TRBV7-8, the J gene TRBJ1-5; TRBD1 might be the D (5 bases). Trimming left V 4 bases short and J 0 bases short, with 16 bases between. The length of the CDR3 is 17 residues. Germline V gene data show CDR1 as SGHVS and CDR2 as FQNEAQ. The CDR3 nucleotides read TGTGCCAGCAGCTCGGGACGGCTAAGGGATAGCAATCAGCCCCAGCATTTT. Its protein product is CASSSGRLRDSNQPQHF.

This clonotype was detected many times. The gene calls are TRBV20-1 and TRBJ2-3; unclear D gene. Trimming cost V 5 bases and J 0 bases, with 18 bases left between them. Germline CDR1 and CDR2: DFQATT and SNEGSKA (reference sequence). The CDR3 has 16 residues. The CDR3 loop is CSAYSIHLSSTDTQYF. Here the CDR3 DNA reads TGCAGTGCTTACTCTATCCACTTATCTAGCACAGATACGCAGTATTTT.